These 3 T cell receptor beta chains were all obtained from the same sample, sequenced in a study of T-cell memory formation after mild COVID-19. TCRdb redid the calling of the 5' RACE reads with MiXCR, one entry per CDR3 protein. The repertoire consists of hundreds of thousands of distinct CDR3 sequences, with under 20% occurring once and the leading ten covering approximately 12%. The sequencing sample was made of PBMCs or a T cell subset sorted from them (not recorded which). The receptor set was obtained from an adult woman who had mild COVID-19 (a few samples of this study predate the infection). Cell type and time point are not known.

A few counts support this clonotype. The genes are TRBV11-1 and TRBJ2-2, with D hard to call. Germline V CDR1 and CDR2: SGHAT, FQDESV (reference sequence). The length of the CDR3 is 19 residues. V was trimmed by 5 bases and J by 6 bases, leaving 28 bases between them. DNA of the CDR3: TGTGCCAGCAGCCTCATGGGTACCATGCTGGACGAACGGTCCGGGGAGCTGTTTTTT. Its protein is CASSLMGTMLDERSGELFF. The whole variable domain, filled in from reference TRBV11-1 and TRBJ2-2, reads EAEVAQSPRYKITEKSQAVAFWCDPISGHATLYWYRQILGQGPELLVQFQDESVVDDSQLPKDRFSAERLKGVDSTLKIQPAELGDSAMYLCASSLMGTMLDERSGELFFGEGSRLTVL.

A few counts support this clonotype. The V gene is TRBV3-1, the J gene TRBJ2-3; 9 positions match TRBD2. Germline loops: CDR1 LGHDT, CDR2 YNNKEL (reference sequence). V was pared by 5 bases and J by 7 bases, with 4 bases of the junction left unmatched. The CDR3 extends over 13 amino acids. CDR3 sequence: CASSNGLANTQYF. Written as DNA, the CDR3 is TGTGCCAGCAGCAATGGACTAGCGAATACGCAGTATTTT.

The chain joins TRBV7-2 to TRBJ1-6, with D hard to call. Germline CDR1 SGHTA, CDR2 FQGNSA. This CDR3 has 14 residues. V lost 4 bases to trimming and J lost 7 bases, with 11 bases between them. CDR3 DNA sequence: TGTGCCAGCAGCTCCCCCAACCCCAATTCACCCCTCCACTTT. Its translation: CASSSPNPNSPLHF.